These 14 T cell receptor beta chains originate from one sample sequenced in a study of blood T cell repertoires in COVID-19. TCRdb keeps only in-frame clones here, not all; method: immunoSEQ multiplex PCR. Seen here are 140,000 to 150,000 clones, 85% observed once, and the top ten hold about 3%. Material: peripheral blood. All receptors derive from a woman aged 40 to 49 with active or convalescent COVID-19.

This chain joins TRBV9 and TRBJ1-2, with D unresolved. The CDR3 is 19 amino acids. Trimming shortened V by 2 bases and J by 2 bases, and 25 bases separated the two germline ends. Germline assignment: CDR1 SGDLS and CDR2 YYNGEE. The CDR3 DNA reads TGTGCCAGCAGCGTCCAGACCTTACCATCACAGCATCTAAACTATGGCTACACCTTC. Its translation: CASSVQTLPSQHLNYGYTF.

This chain connects TRBV5-1 to TRBJ2-7; 8 bases agree with TRBD1. Germline CDR1 is SGHRS and CDR2 is YFSETQ. V was pared by 0 bases and J by 2 bases, with 4 bases of the junction left unmatched. This CDR3 comprises 15 residues. CDR3 sequence reads: CASSLVQGAPYEQYF. DNA of the CDR3: TGCGCCAGCAGCTTGGTTCAGGGGGCCCCCTACGAGCAGTACTTC.

The chain couples TRBV28 to TRBJ2-7, with D maybe TRBD2 (7 bases). Trimming cost V 6 bases and J 5 bases, with 23 bases left between them. Germline CDR1 MDHEN, CDR2 SYDVKM. CDR3 length: 16 amino acids. The CDR3 sequence is CASSLRLGGREDEQYF. The CDR3 DNA sequence: TGTGCCAGCAGCCTCAGGTTAGGGGGGAGGGAGGACGAGCAGTACTTC.

V is TRBV28 and J is TRBJ2-1, with 8 bases lining up with TRBD2. The germline gives CDR1 MDHEN, CDR2 SYDVKM. This CDR3 has 16 amino acids. Trimming at V came to 4 bases and at J to 0 bases, leaving 5 bases not matched to a gene. CDR3 DNA sequence: TGTGCCAGCAGTTCGGGAGGGCTCAGCTCCTACAATGAGCAGTTCTTC. Translated, it gives CASSSGGLSSYNEQFF. The full variable domain, with the rest looked up from reference TRBV28 and TRBJ2-1, is DVKVTQSSRYLVKRTGEKVFLECVQDMDHENMFWYRQDPGLGLRLIYFSYDVKMKEKGDIPEGYSVSREKKERFSLILESASTNQTSMYLCASSSGGLSSYNEQFFGPGTRLTVL.

This sequence joins TRBV6-2 or TRBV6-3 and TRBJ1-4; the match to TRBD1 covers 9 bases. V was pared by 4 bases and J by 7 bases, with 13 bases of the junction left unmatched. CDR1 and CDR2 from the germline V gene are MNHEY and SVGEGT. The CDR3 is made up of 17 amino acids. The CDR3: CASSSRAITGGGEKLFF. DNA for the CDR3: TGTGCCAGCAGTTCGCGAGCAATTACAGGGGGCGGTGAAAAACTGTTTTTT.

This rearrangement joins TRBV18 to TRBJ2-3; D is unresolved. The V gene's germline CDR1 is KGHSH and CDR2 LQKENI. Trimming took 1 base from V and 3 from J, leaving 8 bases between them. The CDR3 totals 14 residues. In DNA, the CDR3 is TGTGCCAGCTCACCACGAGATGTAACAGATACGCAGTATTTT. Translating gives CASSPRDVTDTQYF.

The chain combines TRBV30 with TRBJ2-1; D gene unclear. The CDR3 consists of 14 residues. V lost 3 bases to trimming and J lost 4 bases, with 13 bases between them. CDR1 GTSNPN and CDR2 SVGIG come from the germline V gene (reference sequence). This CDR3 reads CAWRSPGPYNEQFF. The CDR3 DNA reads TGTGCCTGGAGATCCCCTGGCCCTTACAATGAGCAGTTCTTC.

The chain recombines TRBV2 with TRBJ2-7; TRBD1 might be the D (5 bases). V lost 4 bases and J lost 6, with 16 bases in between. Per germline, CDR1 SNHLY and CDR2 FYNNEI. There are 14 residues in the CDR3. For the CDR3, the DNA is TGTGCCAGCAGTGGGGGCAGTGGGCTATCCGAGCAGTACTTC. Its translation: CASSGGSGLSEQYF. Full variable domain (outside the CDR3, taken from reference TRBV2 and TRBJ2-7): EPEVTQTPSHQVTQMGQEVILRCVPISNHLYFYWYRQILGQKVEFLVSFYNNEISEKSEIFDDQFSVERPDGSNFTLKIRSTKLEDSAMYFCASSGGSGLSEQYFGPGTRLTVT.

Here the CDR3 reads CASSFNSGGTTDTQYF. In DNA form, the CDR3 reads TGTGCCAGCAGCTTCAATAGCGGGGGGACAACAGATACGCAGTATTTT. The chain recombines TRBV7-9 with TRBJ2-3; 10 bases map to TRBD2. In germline, CDR1 is SEHNR, CDR2 FQNEAQ (reference sequence). CDR3 length: 16 amino acids. V was pared by 3 bases and J by 3 bases, with 6 bases of the junction left unmatched. Full variable domain (rest looked up from reference TRBV7-9 and TRBJ2-3): DTGVSQNPRHKITKRGQNVTFRCDPISEHNRLYWYRQTLGQGPEFLTYFQNEAQLEKSRLLSDRFSAERPKGSFSTLEIQRTEQGDSAMYLCASSFNSGGTTDTQYFGPGTRLTVL.

CDR3 sequence reads: CASSHLPGRGLFF. The CDR3 nucleotides are TGCGCCAGCAGCCACCTCCCGGGCAGAGGGCTGTTTTTT. J is TRBJ1-4 and V is TRBV4-3; no clear D gene. Germline V gene sequence: CDR1 LGHNA, CDR2 YSLEER. The CDR3 has 13 amino acids. V was shortened by 3 bases and J by 14 bases, with 16 bases between the two germline ends.

This clone was detected a few times. The CDR3 is CASSRPTGASTEAFF. The DNA of the CDR3 is TGTGCCAGCAGCCGCCCAACAGGGGCGAGCACTGAAGCTTTCTTT. The rearrangement links TRBV3-1 (or the pseudogene TRBV3-2) to TRBJ1-1; 7 bases map to TRBD1. After removal of 4 bases from V and 4 bases from J, the junction contained 9 bases not matched to a gene. The CDR3 runs 15 residues. CDR1 and CDR2 from the germline V gene are LGHDT and YNNKEL (reference sequence).

The V and J genes are TRBV3-1 (or the pseudogene TRBV3-2) and TRBJ2-4, with TRBD2 identical over 12 bases. Germline V lookup: CDR1 LGHDT, CDR2 YNNKEL (reference sequence). The CDR3 extends over 19 amino acids. V lost 1 base, J lost 6 bases, and 13 bases stayed unmatched. CDR3 amino acids: CASSQVRLAGGPALNIQYF. The CDR3 DNA follows: TGTGCCAGCAGCCAAGTGCGCCTAGCGGGGGGGCCGGCTCTAAACATTCAGTACTTC.

This clone occurred once. V and J are TRBV11-3 and TRBJ2-2, with 8 bases aligning to TRBD1. J was trimmed by 5 bases and V by 5 bases; bases with no gene match: 4. In germline, CDR1 is SGHNT, CDR2 YENEEA. The length of the CDR3 is 14 residues. CDR3 DNA: TGTGCCAGCAGCCAGGGGGCGGGGACCGGGGAGCTGTTTTTT. As protein: CASSQGAGTGELFF.

This rearrangement joins TRBV2 to TRBJ1-4, with no clear D. With 1 base removed from V and 2 bases from J, the gap between germline ends came to 5 bases. This CDR3 has 14 residues. The germline gives CDR1 SNHLY, CDR2 FYNNEI. CDR3 residues: CASSEERTNEKLFF. The CDR3 DNA sequence: TGTGCCAGCAGTGAAGAGAGGACTAATGAAAAACTGTTTTTT.